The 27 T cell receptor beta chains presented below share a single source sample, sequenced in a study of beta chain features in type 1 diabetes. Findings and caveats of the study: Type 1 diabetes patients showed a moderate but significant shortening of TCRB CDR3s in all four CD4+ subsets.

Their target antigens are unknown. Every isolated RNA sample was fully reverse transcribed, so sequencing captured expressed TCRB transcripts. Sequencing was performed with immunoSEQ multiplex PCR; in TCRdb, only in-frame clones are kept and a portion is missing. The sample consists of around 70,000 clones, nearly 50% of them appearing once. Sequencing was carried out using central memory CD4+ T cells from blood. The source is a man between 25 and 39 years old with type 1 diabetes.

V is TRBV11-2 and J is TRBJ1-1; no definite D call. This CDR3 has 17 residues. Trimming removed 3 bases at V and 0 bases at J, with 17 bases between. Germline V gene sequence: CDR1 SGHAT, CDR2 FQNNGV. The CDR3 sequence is CASSLRGNRWLNTEAFF. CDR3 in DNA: TGTGCCAGCAGCTTGAGAGGAAATCGGTGGTTGAACACTGAAGCTTTCTTT.

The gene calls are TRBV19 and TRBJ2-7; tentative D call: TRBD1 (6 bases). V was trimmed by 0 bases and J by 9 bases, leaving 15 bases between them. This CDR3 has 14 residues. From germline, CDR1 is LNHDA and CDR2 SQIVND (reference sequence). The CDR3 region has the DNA TGTGCCAGTAGTATAGATCGGACAGCTAGTCGGCAGTACTTC. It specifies CASSIDRTASRQYF.

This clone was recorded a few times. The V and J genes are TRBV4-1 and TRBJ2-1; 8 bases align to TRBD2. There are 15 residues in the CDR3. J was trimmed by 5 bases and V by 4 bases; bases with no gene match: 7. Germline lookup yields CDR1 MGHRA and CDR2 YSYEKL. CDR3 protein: CASSPGRLANNEQFF. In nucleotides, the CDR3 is TGCGCCAGCAGCCCGGGGAGACTAGCGAACAATGAGCAGTTCTTC.

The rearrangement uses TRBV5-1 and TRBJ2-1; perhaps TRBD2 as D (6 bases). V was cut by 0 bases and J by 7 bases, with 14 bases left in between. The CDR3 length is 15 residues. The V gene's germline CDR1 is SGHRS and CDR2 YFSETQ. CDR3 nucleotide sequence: TGCGCCAGCAGCTTGGACGGGAGTATCGAGAATGAGCAGTTCTTC. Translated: CASSLDGSIENEQFF.

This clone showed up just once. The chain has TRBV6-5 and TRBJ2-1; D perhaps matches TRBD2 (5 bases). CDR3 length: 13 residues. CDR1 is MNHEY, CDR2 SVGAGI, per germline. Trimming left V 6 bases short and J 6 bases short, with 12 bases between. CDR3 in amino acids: CASRASSPNEQFF. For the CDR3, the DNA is TGTGCCAGCAGGGCTAGCTCCCCCAATGAGCAGTTCTTC.

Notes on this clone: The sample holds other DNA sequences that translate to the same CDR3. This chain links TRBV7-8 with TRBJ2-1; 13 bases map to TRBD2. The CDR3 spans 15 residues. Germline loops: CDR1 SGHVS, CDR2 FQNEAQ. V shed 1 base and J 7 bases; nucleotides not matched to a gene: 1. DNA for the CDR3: TGTGCCAGCAGCTTAGAACTAGCGGGAGGGAATGAGCAGTTCTTC. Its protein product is CASSLELAGGNEQFF. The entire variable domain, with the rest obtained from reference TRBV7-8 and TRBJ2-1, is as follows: GAGVSQSPRYKVAKRGQDVALRCDPISGHVSLFWYQQALGQGPEFLTYFQNEAQLDKSGLPSDRFFAERPEGSVSTLKIQRTQQEDSAVYLCASSLELAGGNEQFFGPGTRLTVL.

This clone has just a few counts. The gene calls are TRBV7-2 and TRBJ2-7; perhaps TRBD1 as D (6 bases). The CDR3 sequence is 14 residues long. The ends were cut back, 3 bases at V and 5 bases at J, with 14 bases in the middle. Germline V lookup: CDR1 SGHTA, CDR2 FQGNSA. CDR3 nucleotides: TGTGCCAGCAGCTTGCGGCAGGGGTCCCACGAGCAGTACTTC. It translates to CASSLRQGSHEQYF.

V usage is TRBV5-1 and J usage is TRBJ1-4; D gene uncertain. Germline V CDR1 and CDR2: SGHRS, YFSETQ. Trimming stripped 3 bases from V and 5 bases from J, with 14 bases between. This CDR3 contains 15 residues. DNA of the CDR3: TGCGCCAGCAGCTCGGCTCTTTCGGGGAATGAAAAACTGTTTTTT. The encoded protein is CASSSALSGNEKLFF.

In DNA, the CDR3 is TGTGCCAGCAGCCCCGACCATAGCGGGAGCTCCTACGAGCAGTACTTC. This codes for CASSPDHSGSSYEQYF. V and J are TRBV7-9 and TRBJ2-7, with 9 bases identical to TRBD2. The J segment lost 0 bases and the V segment lost 5 bases, leaving 8 bases of the junction unmatched. Germline V gene sequence: CDR1 SEHNR, CDR2 FQNEAQ (reference sequence). CDR3 length: 16 residues. The whole variable domain, filled in from reference TRBV7-9 and TRBJ2-7, reads DTGVSQNPRHKITKRGQNVTFRCDPISEHNRLYWYRQTLGQGPEFLTYFQNEAQLEKSRLLSDRFSAERPKGSFSTLEIQRTEQGDSAMYLCASSPDHSGSSYEQYFGPGTRLTVT.

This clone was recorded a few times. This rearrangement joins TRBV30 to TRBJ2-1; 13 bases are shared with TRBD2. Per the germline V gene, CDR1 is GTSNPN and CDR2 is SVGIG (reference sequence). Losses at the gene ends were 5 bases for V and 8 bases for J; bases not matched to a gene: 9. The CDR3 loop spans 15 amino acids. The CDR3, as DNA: TGTGCCTGGGCCGGGACTAGCGGGGCCAGGGATGAGCAGTTCTTC. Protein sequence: CAWAGTSGARDEQFF.

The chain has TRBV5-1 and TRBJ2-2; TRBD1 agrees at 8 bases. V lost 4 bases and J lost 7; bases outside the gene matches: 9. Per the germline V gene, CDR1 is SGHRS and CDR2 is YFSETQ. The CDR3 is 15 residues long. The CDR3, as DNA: TGCGCCAGCAGCCCCCAGGGGGCTGGACGCGGGGAGCTGTTTTTT. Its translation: CASSPQGAGRGELFF.

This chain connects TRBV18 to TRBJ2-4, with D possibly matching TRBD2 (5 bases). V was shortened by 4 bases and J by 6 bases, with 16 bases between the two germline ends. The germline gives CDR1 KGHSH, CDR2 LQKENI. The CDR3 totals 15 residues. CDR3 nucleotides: TGTGCCAGCTCACGGATCCGGGAACCGCCAAACATTCAGTACTTC. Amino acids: CASSRIREPPNIQYF.

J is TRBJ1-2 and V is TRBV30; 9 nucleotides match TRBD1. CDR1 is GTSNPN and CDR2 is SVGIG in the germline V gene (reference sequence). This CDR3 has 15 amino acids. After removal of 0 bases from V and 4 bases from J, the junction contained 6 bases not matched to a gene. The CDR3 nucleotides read TGTGCCTGGAGTGTACTAGGACAGGGGACCTATGGCTACACCTTC. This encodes CAWSVLGQGTYGYTF.

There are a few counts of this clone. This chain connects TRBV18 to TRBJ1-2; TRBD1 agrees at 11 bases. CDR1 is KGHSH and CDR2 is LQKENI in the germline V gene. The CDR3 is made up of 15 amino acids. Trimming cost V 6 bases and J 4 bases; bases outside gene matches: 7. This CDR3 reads CASSPGQGASYGYTF. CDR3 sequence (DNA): TGTGCCAGCTCCCCTGGACAGGGGGCGAGCTATGGCTACACCTTC.

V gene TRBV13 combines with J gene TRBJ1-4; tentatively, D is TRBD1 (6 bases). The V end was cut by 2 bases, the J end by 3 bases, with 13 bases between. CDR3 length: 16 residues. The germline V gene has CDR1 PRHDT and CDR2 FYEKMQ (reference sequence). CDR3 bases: TGTGCCAGCAGCTTAAGGGACACCGGTCCTAATGAAAAACTGTTTTTT. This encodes CASSLRDTGPNEKLFF.

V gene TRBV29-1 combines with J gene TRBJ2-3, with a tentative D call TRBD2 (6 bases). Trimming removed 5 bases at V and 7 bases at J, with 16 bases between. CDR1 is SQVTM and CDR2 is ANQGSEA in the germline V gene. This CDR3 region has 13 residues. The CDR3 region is CSVPTTTRNTQYF. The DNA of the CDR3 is TGCAGCGTTCCCACCACGACTAGAAATACGCAGTATTTT.

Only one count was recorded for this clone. The CDR3 here is CASSPDPGVGTQYF. Written as DNA, the CDR3 is TGTGCCAGCAGCCCAGACCCCGGAGTAGGGACCCAGTACTTC. The chain combines TRBV5-4 with TRBJ2-5; D not certain. The CDR3 spans 14 residues. The germline V and J ends were trimmed by 4 bases and 7 bases, with 17 bases remaining between them. Germline V lookup: CDR1 SGHNT, CDR2 YYREEE (reference sequence).

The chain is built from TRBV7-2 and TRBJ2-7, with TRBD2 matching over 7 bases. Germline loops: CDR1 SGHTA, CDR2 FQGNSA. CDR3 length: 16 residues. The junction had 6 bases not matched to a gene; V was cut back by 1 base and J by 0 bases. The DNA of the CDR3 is TGTGCCAGCAGCTTAGTGGGACTACCCAGCTCCTACGAGCAGTACTTC. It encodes CASSLVGLPSSYEQYF.

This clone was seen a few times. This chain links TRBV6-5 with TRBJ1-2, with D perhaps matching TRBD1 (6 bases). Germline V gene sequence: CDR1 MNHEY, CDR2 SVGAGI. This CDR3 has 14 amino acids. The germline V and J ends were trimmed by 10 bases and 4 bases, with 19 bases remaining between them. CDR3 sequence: CATLRQGKRYGYTF. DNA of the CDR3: TGTGCCACACTGAGGCAGGGGAAGCGCTATGGCTACACCTTC.

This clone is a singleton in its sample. CDR3 protein: CASSTTSGRHEQFF. The CDR3 DNA follows: TGTGCCAGTAGTACGACTAGCGGGAGGCATGAGCAGTTCTTC. The rearrangement uses TRBV19 and TRBJ2-1, with 13 positions matching TRBD2. V trimming: 4 bases; J trimming: 8 bases; junction bases outside the gene matches: 2. The CDR3 extends over 14 amino acids. Germline CDR1 LNHDA, CDR2 SQIVND (reference sequence).

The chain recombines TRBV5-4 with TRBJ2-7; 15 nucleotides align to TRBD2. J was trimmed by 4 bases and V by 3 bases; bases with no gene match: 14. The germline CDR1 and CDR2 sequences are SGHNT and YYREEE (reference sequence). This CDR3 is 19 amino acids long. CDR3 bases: TGTGCCAGCAGCTCCAAACGGGGGACTAGCGGGGGGATATATTACGAGCAGTACTTC. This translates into CASSSKRGTSGGIYYEQYF.

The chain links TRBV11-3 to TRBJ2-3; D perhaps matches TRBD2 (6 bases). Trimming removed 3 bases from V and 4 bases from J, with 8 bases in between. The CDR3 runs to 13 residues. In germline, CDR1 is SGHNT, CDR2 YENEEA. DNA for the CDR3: TGTGCCAGCAGCTTTGCTAGCGCAGATACGCAGTATTTT. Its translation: CASSFASADTQYF.

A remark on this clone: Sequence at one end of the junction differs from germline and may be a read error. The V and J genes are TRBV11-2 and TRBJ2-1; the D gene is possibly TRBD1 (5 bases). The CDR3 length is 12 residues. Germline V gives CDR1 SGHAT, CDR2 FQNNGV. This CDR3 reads CASSLRVLGQLF. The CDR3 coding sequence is TGTGCCAGCAGCTTACGGGTACTGGGGCAGCTCTTC.

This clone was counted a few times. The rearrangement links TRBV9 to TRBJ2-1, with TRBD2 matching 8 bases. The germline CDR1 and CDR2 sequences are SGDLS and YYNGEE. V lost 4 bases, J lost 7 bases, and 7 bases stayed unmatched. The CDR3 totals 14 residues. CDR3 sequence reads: CASSPRGGQNEQFF. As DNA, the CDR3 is TGTGCCAGCAGCCCACGGGGGGGCCAAAATGAGCAGTTCTTC.

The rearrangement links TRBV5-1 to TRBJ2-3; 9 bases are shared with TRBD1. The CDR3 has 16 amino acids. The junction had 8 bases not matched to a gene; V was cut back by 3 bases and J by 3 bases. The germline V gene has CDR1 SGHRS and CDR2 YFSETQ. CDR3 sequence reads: CASSSQGQGPTDTQYF. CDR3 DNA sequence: TGCGCCAGCAGCTCCCAAGGACAGGGGCCGACAGATACGCAGTATTTT.

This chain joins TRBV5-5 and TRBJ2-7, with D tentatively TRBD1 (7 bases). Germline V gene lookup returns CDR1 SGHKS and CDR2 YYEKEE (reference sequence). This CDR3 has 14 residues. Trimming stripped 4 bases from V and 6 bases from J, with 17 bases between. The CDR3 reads CASSRRDRPTEQYF. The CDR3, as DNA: TGTGCCAGCAGCAGGAGGGACAGACCCACCGAGCAGTACTTC.

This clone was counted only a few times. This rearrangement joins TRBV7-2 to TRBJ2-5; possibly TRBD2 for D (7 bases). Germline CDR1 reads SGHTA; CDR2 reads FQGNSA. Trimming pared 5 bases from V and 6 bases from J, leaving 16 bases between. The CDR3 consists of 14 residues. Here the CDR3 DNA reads TGTGCCAGCAGCCAGGGGCTGGGGGGGAAGACCCAGTACTTC. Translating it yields CASSQGLGGKTQYF.